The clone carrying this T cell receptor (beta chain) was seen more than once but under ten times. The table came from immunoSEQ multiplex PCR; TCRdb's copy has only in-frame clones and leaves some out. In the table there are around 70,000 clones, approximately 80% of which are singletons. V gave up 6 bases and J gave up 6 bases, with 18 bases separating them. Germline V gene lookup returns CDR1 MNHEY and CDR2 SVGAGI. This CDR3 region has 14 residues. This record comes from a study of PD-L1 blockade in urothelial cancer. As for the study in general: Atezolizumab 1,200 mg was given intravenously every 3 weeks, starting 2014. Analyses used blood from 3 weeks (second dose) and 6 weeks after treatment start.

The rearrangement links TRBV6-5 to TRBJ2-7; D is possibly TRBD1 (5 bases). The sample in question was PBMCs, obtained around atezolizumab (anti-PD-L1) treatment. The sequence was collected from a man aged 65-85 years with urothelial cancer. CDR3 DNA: TGTGCCAGCAGCCTACGTGTAACAGGCGGCGAGCAGTACTTC. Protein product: CASSLRVTGGEQYF.